This passage covers 7 T cell receptor beta chains from one sample sequenced in a study of OX40 agonist ivuxolimab in advanced cancers. Profiling relied on immunoSEQ multiplex PCR, and the TCRdb table lists in-frame clones only, not all of them. Found here are more than 40,000 clones, about 78% of them singletons; the top ten hold around 2%. Sequenced material: CD4+ or CD8+ T cells sorted from blood, taken in a trial of the OX40 agonist ivuxolimab. These receptors originate from an adult with an advanced solid tumor such as melanoma, head and neck, liver or kidney cancer.

J is TRBJ1-2 and V is TRBV29-1; possible D gene TRBD1, 5 bases. The CDR3 extends over 15 amino acids. Germline CDR1 reads SQVTM; CDR2 reads ANQGSEA. V lost 3 bases to trimming and J lost 0 bases, with 14 bases between them. The CDR3 loop is CSVDPFDSSNYGYTF. The CDR3 DNA sequence: TGCAGCGTTGACCCCTTTGACAGTTCTAACTATGGCTACACCTTC.

The chain has TRBV6-5 and TRBJ1-1; D not resolved. V shed 0 bases and J shed 4 bases, with 3 bases lying between them. Germline V gene lookup returns CDR1 MNHEY and CDR2 SVGAGI. This CDR3 is built from 12 residues. DNA of the CDR3: TGTGCCAGCAGTTACTCGGCCACTGAAGCTTTCTTT. As protein: CASSYSATEAFF.

This chain links TRBV28 with TRBJ2-7, with 12 bases identical to TRBD2. This CDR3 has 20 amino acids. J gave up 0 bases and V 2 bases, and 14 bases lay outside the gene matches. In germline, CDR1 is MDHEN, CDR2 SYDVKM. CDR3 amino acids: CASSLVSDLAGGPRSYEQYF. CDR3 coding DNA: TGTGCCAGCAGTTTAGTGTCTGATCTAGCGGGAGGGCCTCGCTCCTACGAGCAGTACTTC.

Only one count was recorded for this clone. The chain recombines TRBV2 with TRBJ2-6, with 13 bases matching TRBD2. With V trimmed by 4 bases and J by 3 bases, 6 bases remained unmatched. The CDR3 is made up of 18 amino acids. Germline V gene sequence: CDR1 SNHLY, CDR2 FYNNEI. CDR3 region: CASSGTSGRSLGANVLTF. The CDR3 nucleotides are TGTGCCAGCAGTGGGACTAGCGGGAGATCTCTTGGGGCCAACGTCCTGACTTTC.

This clone was seen more than once but under ten times. This chain uses TRBV2 with TRBJ1-1, with a weak D call TRBD1 (5 bases). The length of the CDR3 is 11 residues. Looked up from germline, CDR1 is SNHLY and CDR2 is FYNNEI. Trimming stripped 6 bases from V and 7 bases from J, with 9 bases between. Written as DNA, the CDR3 is TGTGCCAGCAGCTACGACAGTGAAGCTTTCTTT. It encodes CASSYDSEAFF.

The chain is built from TRBV28 and TRBJ1-2; tentative D call: TRBD1 (6 bases). The germline V gene encodes CDR1 MDHEN and CDR2 SYDVKM. The CDR3 spans 15 residues. The V gene lost 10 bases and the J gene lost 3 bases, with 21 bases spanning the gap. CDR3 DNA sequence: TGTGCCACCGAGACAGGCCAGTTCATCGACTATGGCTACACCTTC. This sequence encodes CATETGQFIDYGYTF.

The table lists this clone with a count of one. An end of the junction does not agree with germline; a read error may underlie this. This rearrangement joins TRBV10-3 to TRBJ1-3; D uncertain. Germline CDR1 and CDR2: ENHRY and SYGVKD. There are 12 residues in the CDR3. The CDR3 nucleotides are TGTGCCACCAGTGTGCGACGAGACACCATATATTTT. This gives the protein CATSVRRDTIYF.